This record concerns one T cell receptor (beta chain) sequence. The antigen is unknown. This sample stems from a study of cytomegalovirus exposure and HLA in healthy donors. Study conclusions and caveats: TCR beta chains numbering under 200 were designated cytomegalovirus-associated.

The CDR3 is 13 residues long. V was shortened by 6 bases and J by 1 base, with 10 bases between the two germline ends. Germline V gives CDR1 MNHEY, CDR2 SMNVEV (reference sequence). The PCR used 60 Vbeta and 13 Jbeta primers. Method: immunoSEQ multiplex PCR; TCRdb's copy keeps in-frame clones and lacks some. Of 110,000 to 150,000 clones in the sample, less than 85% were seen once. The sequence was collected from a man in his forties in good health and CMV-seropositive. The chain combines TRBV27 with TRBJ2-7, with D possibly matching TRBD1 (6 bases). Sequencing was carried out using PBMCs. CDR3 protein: CASSFGQSYEQYF. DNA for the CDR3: TGTGCCAGCAGCTTCGGACAGTCCTACGAGCAGTACTTC.